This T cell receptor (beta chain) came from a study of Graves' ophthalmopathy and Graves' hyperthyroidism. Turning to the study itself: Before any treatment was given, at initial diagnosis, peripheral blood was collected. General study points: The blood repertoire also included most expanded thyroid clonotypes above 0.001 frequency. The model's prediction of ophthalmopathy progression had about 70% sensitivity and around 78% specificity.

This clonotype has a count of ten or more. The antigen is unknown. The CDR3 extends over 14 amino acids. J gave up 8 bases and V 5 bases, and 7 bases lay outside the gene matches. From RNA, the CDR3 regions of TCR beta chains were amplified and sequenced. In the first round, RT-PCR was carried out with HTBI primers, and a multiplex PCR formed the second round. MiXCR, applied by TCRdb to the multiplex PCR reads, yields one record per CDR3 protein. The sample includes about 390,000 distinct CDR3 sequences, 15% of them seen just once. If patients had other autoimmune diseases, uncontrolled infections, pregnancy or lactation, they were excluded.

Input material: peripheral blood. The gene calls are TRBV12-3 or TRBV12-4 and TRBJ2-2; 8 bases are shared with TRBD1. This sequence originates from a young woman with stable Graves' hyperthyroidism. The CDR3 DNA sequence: TGTGCCAGCAGTCCGGACAGGGTTCGTGGGGAGCTGTTTTTT. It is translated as CASSPDRVRGELFF.